Listed below are T cell receptor beta chains from one sample, sequenced in a study of technical replicates of blood from a handful of donors. The assay was immunoSEQ multiplex PCR, and TCRdb's table has in-frame clones only and misses some. The sample carries approximately 50,000 clones, 90% to 97% recorded once. The material sequenced was T cells isolated from PBMCs. The source of these receptors is a human donor in good health. Both conserved end residues are part of each CDR3. The D gene is left open where the match is weak. Only some rows state a clone size, as once, few, many or a class for expanded clones.

length,D,size,J,V,DNA,CDR3
13,.,.,TRBJ1-5,TRBV28,TGTGCCAGCAGCCTCACCCAGGCCGTGCCCCAGCATTTT,CASSLTQAVPQHF
13,.,.,TRBJ1-2,TRBV6-6,TGTGCCAGCAGTTACGGCGGAAACTATGGCTACACCTTC,CASSYGGNYGYTF
19,TRBD2,.,TRBJ2-7,TRBV7-2,TGTGCCAGCAGCTTTGTTCCTAGCGGGAGATCAAACAGGGCCTACGAGCAGTACTTC,CASSFVPSGRSNRAYEQYF
15,.,.,TRBJ1-5,TRBV10-3,TGTGCCATCAGGGACAGTACGGGTAGCAATCAGCCCCAGCATTTT,CAIRDSTGSNQPQHF
15,TRBD2,.,TRBJ2-7,TRBV6-5,TGTGCCAGCAGTTCGCCGCGCAGCGGGGCCTACGAGCAGTACTTC,CASSSPRSGAYEQYF
13,.,once,TRBJ1-5,TRBV5-6,TGTGCCAGCAGCGCAGGGTGGAATCAGCCCCAGCATTTT,CASSAGWNQPQHF
15,TRBD1,few,TRBJ2-1,TRBV9,TGTGCCAGCAGCCCAGATCGACAGGGGTGGAATGAGCAGTTCTTC,CASSPDRQGWNEQFF
13,.,few,TRBJ2-3,TRBV7-3,TGTGCCAGCAGCTTAGGACTCACAGATACGCAGTATTTT,CASSLGLTDTQYF
15,.,once,TRBJ2-3,TRBV9,TGTGCCAGCAGCGTATTTAGGGGGAACACAGATACGCAGTATTTT,CASSVFRGNTDTQYF
14,TRBD1,.,TRBJ2-7,TRBV6-5,TGTGCCAGCAGTTACGGAACAGGGGGCAGTGAGCAGTACTTC,CASSYGTGGSEQYF
14,TRBD1,.,TRBJ1-4,TRBV6-1,TGTGCCAGCAGAGCCGGGACAGGGAGTGAAAAACTGTTTTTT,CASRAGTGSEKLFF
12,.,.,TRBJ2-2,TRBV29-1,TGCAGCGTTGACAGCGCCACCGGGGAGCTGTTTTTT,CSVDSATGELFF
15,TRBD2,.,TRBJ2-1,TRBV14,TGTGCCAGCAGCCAAGAACTAGCGGGATTAAATGAGCAGTTCTTC,CASSQELAGLNEQFF
12,.,.,TRBJ1-5,TRBV7-9,TGTGCCAGCAGCTTGTATGATCAGCCCCAGCATTTT,CASSLYDQPQHF
15,TRBD1,.,TRBJ2-2,TRBV5-5,TGTGCCAGCAGCTATACAGGGGGCAACACCGGGGAGCTGTTTTTT,CASSYTGGNTGELFF
14,TRBD1,.,TRBJ2-7,TRBV6-1,TGTGCCAGCAGTGAAGGACAGGGTATTAACGAGCAGTACTTC,CASSEGQGINEQYF
13,.,.,TRBJ1-1,TRBV9,TGTGCCAGCAGCCCCTCCTCTATCACTGAAGCTTTCTTT,CASSPSSITEAFF
15,.,.,TRBJ2-1,TRBV11-3,TGTGCCAGCAGTCTAAATCCCCGGAGCACCAATGAGCAGTTCTTC,CASSLNPRSTNEQFF
14,.,once,TRBJ1-5,TRBV5-4,TGTGCCAGCAGCAGAGACAGGTCGCATCAGCCCCAGCATTTT,CASSRDRSHQPQHF
13,TRBD1,.,TRBJ2-7,TRBV27,TGTGCCAGCTCGGACAGGGCATACTACGAGCAGTACTTC,CASSDRAYYEQYF
14,.,.,TRBJ1-3,TRBV14,TGTGCCAGCAGCCCTACAGTATCTGGAAACACCATATATTTT,CASSPTVSGNTIYF
12,.,.,TRBJ1-1,TRBV6-5,TGTGCCAGCTGGTGGCCGAACACTGAAGCTTTCTTT,CASWWPNTEAFF
18,TRBD2,.,TRBJ2-3,TRBV7-9,TGTGCCAGCAGCTCGCGACTAGCGGGAGGGGCAGGCGGAGATACGCAGTATTTT,CASSSRLAGGAGGDTQYF
15,TRBD1,.,TRBJ1-2,TRBV5-1,TGCGCCAGCAGCCCCGGGACAGGGGGTAACTATGGCTACACCTTC,CASSPGTGGNYGYTF
13,.,.,TRBJ2-5,TRBV6-1,TGTGCCAGCAGTGAAGCTAGGAGAGGGACCCAGTACTTC,CASSEARRGTQYF
13,.,.,TRBJ2-1,TRBV11-3,TGTGCCAGCAGCTTGGAAAAGAGGGATGAGCAGTTCTTC,CASSLEKRDEQFF
18,.,.,TRBJ2-6,TRBV2,TGTGCCAGCAGTGAATTAGGACAGACCATCTCTGGGGCCAACGTCCTGACTTTC,CASSELGQTISGANVLTF
16,TRBD2,.,TRBJ2-7,TRBV4-1,TGCGCCAGCAGCCAAGGACTAGCGGGATTAAACTACGAGCAGTACTTC,CASSQGLAGLNYEQYF
15,TRBD1,.,TRBJ2-6,TRBV6-5,TGTGCCAGCAGCCCCGACAGGGGTGGGGCCAACGTCCTGACTTTC,CASSPDRGGANVLTF
16,.,.,TRBJ1-5,TRBV28,TGTGCCAGCCGGTATGGGCAGGGCTATAGCAATCAGCCCCAGCATTTT,CASRYGQGYSNQPQHF
13,.,.,TRBJ1-5,TRBV5-4,TGTGCCAGCAGCTTGGAGTTCGGTCAGCCCCAGCATTTT,CASSLEFGQPQHF
17,.,.,TRBJ2-2,TRBV7-2,TGTGCCAGCAGCTTAAAGGCTGAGAGGGTCAATTCGAGGGAGCTGTTTTTT,CASSLKAERVNSRELFF
16,TRBD1,.,TRBJ2-7,TRBV5-1,TGCGCCAGCAGCAGAAGCCCGGGACAGGGAGAATACGAGCAGTACTTC,CASSRSPGQGEYEQYF
14,TRBD1,.,TRBJ1-5,TRBV27,TGTGCCAGTCGGACAGGGTATAGCAATCAGCCCCAGCATTTT,CASRTGYSNQPQHF
16,.,once,TRBJ2-1,TRBV5-6,TGTGCCAGCAGCCCCCTAGCACTAGCCTCCTACAATGAGCAGTTCTTC,CASSPLALASYNEQFF
17,.,.,TRBJ2-7,TRBV7-9,TGTGCCAGCAGCCCAAGAACAGGGTCATTCTTCTCCTACGAGCAGTACTTC,CASSPRTGSFFSYEQYF
18,TRBD1,.,TRBJ2-3,TRBV5-1,TGCGCCAGCAGCTCGCTCTCGGTGGGACAGGGAGGTTCCGATACGCAGTATTTT,CASSSLSVGQGGSDTQYF
14,.,.,TRBJ1-1,TRBV2,TGTGCCAGCAGTGACAGCCGGGGGGGCACTGAAGCTTTCTTT,CASSDSRGGTEAFF
14,.,.,TRBJ2-5,TRBV28,TGTGCCAGCAGTGGAGCTTGGGCAGGGGAGACCCAGTACTTC,CASSGAWAGETQYF
17,.,.,TRBJ2-6,TRBV18,TGTGCCAGCTCAATTGAGGTGAGAGGCTCTGGGGCCAACGTCCTGACTTTC,CASSIEVRGSGANVLTF
15,.,.,TRBJ2-1,TRBV9,TGTGCCAGCAGCGTAAGGAGCGGCAGCTACAATGAGCAGTTCTTC,CASSVRSGSYNEQFF
14,TRBD2,.,TRBJ2-7,TRBV6-5,TGTGCCAGCAGCTCCGGGACTAGCGCTTACGAGCAGTACTTC,CASSSGTSAYEQYF
13,.,.,TRBJ1-5,TRBV19,TGTGCCAGTACCTTAACCGGGAGGCAGCCCCAGCATTTT,CASTLTGRQPQHF
13,TRBD1,.,TRBJ1-2,TRBV2,TGTGCCAGCAGTCTGGGACAGGGCTATGGCTACACCTTC,CASSLGQGYGYTF